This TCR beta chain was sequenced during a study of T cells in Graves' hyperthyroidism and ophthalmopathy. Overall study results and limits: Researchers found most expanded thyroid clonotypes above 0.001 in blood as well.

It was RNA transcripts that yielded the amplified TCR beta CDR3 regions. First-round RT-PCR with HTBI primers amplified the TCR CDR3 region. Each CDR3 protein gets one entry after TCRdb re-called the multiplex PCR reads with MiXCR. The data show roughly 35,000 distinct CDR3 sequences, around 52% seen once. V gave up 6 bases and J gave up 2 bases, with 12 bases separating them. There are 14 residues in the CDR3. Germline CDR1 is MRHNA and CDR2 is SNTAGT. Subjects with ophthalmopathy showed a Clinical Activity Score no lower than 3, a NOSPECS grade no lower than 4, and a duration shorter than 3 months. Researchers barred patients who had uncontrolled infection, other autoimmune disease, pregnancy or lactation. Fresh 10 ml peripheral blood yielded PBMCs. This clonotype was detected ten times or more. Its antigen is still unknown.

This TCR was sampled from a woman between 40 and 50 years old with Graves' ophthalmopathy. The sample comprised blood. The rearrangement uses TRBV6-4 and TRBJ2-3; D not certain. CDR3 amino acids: CASRRSLDTDTQYF. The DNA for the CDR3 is TGTGCCAGCAGGCGGTCGCTTGACACAGATACGCAGTATTTT.